The clone carrying this T cell receptor beta chain appeared once. The source of the sample is a study of shared clonotypes between healthy human individuals. Over several immunoSEQ plates, each subset's genomic DNA was distributed in even portions. Replicate PCRs run on unsorted PBMC used 300 to 350 ng DNA, which was about 30,000 T cell genomes. The data were produced by immunoSEQ multiplex PCR, yet TCRdb's version contains in-frame clones alone and is incomplete. Of around 500,000 clones listed, roughly 80% are singletons. Germline-derived CDR1 and CDR2 are SGHDT and YYEEEE. Trimming shortened V by 0 bases and J by 2 bases, and 6 bases separated the two germline ends. This CDR3 has 14 residues.

This TCR was recovered from a woman aged 40 to 50 in good health. Some clones in this sample may be carry-over from other donors' samples. Sample: PBMCs. V and J are TRBV5-6 and TRBJ2-4; D tentatively reads TRBD1 or TRBD2 (5 bases each). DNA for the CDR3: TGTGCCAGCAGCTTGGCGGGACCCAAAAACATTCAGTACTTC. This translates into CASSLAGPKNIQYF.